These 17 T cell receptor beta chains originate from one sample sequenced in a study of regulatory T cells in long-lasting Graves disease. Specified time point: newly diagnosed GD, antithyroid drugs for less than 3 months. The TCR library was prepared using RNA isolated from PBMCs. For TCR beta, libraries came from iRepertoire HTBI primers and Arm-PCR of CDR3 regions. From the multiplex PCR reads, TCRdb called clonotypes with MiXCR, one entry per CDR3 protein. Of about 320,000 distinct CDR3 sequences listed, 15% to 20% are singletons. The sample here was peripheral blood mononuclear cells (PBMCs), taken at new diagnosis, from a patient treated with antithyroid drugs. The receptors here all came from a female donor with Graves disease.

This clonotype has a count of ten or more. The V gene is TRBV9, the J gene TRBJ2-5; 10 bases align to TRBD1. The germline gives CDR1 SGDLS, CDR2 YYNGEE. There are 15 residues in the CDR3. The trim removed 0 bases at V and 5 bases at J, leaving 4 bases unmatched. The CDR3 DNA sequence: TGTGCCAGCAGCGTAGGACAGGGGGCTTGGGAGACCCAGTACTTC. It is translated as CASSVGQGAWETQYF.

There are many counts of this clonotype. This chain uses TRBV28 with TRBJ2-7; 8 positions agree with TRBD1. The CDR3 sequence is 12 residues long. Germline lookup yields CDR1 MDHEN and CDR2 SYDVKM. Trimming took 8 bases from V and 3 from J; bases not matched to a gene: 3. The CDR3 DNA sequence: TGTGCCAGCCACGGGACAGGCTACGAGCAGTACTTC. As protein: CASHGTGYEQYF.

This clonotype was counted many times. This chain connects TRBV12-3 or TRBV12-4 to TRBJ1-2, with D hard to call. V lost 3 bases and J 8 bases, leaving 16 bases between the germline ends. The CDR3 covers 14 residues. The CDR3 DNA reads TGTGCCAGCAGTTTCAGGAGCCCTGCAGGAGGCTACACCTTC. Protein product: CASSFRSPAGGYTF.

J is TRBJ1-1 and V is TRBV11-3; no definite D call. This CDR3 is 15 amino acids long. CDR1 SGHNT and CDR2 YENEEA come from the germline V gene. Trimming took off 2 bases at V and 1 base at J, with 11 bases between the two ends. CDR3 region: CASSLLRGRNTEAFF. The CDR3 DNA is TGTGCCAGCAGCTTATTGAGAGGGAGGAACACTGAAGCTTTCTTT.

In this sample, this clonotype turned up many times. The CDR3 loop reads CASSYPSADCNQPQHF. The CDR3 DNA is TGTGCCAGCAGCTACCCTTCGGCCGACTGCAATCAGCCCCAGCATTTT. The genes are TRBV7-3 and TRBJ1-5; D gene ambiguous. The length of the CDR3 is 16 residues. V gave up 4 bases and J gave up 2 bases, with 15 bases separating them. Germline-derived CDR1 and CDR2 are SGHTA and FQGTGA.

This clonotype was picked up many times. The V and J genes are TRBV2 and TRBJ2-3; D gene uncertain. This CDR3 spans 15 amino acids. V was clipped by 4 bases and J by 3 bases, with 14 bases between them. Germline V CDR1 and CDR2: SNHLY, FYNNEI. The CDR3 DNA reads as TGTGCCAGCAGTGGAAGCGATCAAGGGACAGATACGCAGTATTTT. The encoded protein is CASSGSDQGTDTQYF.

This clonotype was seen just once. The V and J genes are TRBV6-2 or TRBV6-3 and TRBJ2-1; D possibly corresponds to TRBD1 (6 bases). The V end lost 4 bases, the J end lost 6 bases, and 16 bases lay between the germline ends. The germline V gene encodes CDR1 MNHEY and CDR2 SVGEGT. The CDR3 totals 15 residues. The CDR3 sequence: CASSSWTKGGNEQFF. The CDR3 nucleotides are TGTGCCAGCAGTTCTTGGACCAAAGGGGGCAATGAGCAGTTCTTC.

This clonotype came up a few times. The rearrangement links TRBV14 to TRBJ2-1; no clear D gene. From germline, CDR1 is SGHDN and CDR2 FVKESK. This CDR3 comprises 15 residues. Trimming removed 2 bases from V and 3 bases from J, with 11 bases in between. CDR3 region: CASSQYQLLYNEQFF. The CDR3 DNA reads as TGTGCCAGCAGCCAATATCAGTTACTCTACAATGAGCAGTTCTTC.

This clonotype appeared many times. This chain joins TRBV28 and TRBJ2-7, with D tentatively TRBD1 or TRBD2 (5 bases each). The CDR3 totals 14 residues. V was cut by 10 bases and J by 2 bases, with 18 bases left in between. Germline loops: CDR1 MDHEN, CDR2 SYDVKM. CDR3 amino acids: CATARDGAPYEQYF. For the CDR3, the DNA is TGTGCCACCGCTAGGGACGGAGCGCCCTACGAGCAGTACTTC.

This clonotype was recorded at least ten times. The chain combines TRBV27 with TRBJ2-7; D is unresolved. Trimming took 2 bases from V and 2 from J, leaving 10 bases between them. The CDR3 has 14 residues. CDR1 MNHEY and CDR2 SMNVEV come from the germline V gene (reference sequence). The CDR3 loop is CASSLTGEPYEQYF. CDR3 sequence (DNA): TGTGCCAGCAGTTTAACGGGCGAACCCTACGAGCAGTACTTC.

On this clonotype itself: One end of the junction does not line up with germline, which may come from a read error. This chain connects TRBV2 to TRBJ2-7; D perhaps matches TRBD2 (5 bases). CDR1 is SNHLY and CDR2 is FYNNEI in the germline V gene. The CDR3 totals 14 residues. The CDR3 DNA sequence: TGTGCCAGCAGTCCCGGAGTAGCGCCCTACGCGCAGTACTTC. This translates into CASSPGVAPYAQYF. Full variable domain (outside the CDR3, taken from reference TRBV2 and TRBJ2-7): EPEVTQTPSHQVTQMGQEVILRCVPISNHLYFYWYRQILGQKVEFLVSFYNNEISEKSEIFDDQFSVERPDGSNFTLKIRSTKLEDSAMYFCASSPGVAPYAQYFGPGTRLTVT.

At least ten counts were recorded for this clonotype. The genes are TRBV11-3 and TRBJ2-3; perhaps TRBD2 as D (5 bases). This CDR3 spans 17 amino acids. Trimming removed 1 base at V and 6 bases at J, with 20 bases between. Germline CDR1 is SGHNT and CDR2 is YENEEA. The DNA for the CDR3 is TGTGCCAGCAGCTTAGTCCTGGCGGGTATCCATCCCGATACGCAGTATTTT. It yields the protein CASSLVLAGIHPDTQYF.

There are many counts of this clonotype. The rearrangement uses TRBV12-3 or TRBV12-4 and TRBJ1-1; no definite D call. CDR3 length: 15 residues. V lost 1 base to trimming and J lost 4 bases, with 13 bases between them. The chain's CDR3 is CASSLVGLRSTEAFF. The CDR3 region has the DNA TGTGCCAGCAGTTTAGTAGGGTTGAGAAGCACTGAAGCTTTCTTT.

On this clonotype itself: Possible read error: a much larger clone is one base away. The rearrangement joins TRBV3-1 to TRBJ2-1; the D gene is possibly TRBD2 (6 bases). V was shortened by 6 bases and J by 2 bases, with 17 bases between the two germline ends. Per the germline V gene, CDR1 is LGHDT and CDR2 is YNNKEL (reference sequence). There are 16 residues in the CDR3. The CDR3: CASSLTAGSAYNEQFF. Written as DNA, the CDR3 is TGTGCCAGCAGTCTAACCGCCGGGAGCGCCTACAATGAGCAGTTCTTC.

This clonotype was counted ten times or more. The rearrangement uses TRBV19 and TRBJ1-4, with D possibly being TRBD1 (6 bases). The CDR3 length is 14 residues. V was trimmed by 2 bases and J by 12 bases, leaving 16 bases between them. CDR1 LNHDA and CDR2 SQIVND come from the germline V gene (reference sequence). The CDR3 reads CASSILPSTGELFF. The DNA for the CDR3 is TGTGCCAGTAGTATACTTCCCTCGACAGGTGAACTGTTTTTT. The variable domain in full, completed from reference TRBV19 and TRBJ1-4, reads DGGITQSPKYLFRKEGQNVTLSCEQNLNHDAMYWYRQDPGQGLRLIYYSQIVNDFQKGDIAEGYSVSREKKESFPLTVTSAQKNPTAFYLCASSILPSTGELFFGSGTQLSVL.

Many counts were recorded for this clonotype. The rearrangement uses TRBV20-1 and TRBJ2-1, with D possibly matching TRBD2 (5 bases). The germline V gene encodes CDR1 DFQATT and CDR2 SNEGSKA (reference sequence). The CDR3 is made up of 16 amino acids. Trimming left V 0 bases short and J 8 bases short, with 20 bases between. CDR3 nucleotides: TGCAGTGCTAGAGATCCTGCCCGGGGAGATGGCGATGAGCAGTTCTTC. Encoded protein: CSARDPARGDGDEQFF.

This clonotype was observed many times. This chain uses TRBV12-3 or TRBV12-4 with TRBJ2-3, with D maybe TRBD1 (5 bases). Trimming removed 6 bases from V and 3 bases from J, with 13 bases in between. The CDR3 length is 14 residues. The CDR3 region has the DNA TGTGCCAGCAGACCGGGCCCAGGGACAGATACGCAGTATTTT. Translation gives CASRPGPGTDTQYF.